This TCR beta chain derives from a study of blood T cell repertoires in COVID-19. Study at large: From the United States, Italy and Spain came samples of acute and convalescent COVID-19. Sample material is recorded as cDNA or gDNA derived from T cells, B-cell-depleted T cells, or PBMCs.

Cohort placement rested on clinical history that participants reported themselves. Germline CDR1 reads SGDLS; CDR2 reads YYNGEE. This CDR3 region has 19 residues. The V end lost 3 bases, the J end lost 0 bases, and 22 bases lay between the germline ends. Assay: immunoSEQ multiplex PCR; the TCRdb copy retains only in-frame clones and omits some. The sample consists of about 200,000 clones, nearly 90% of them appearing once. The J gene is TRBJ2-1, the V gene TRBV9, with a weak D call TRBD2 (6 bases). Material: PBMCs or T cells enriched from blood (not recorded which). The clonotype was recovered from a woman in her 40s with acute COVID-19. The CDR3 protein is CASSATGLALRSSYNEQFF. CDR3 sequence (DNA): TGTGCCAGCAGCGCGACCGGCCTAGCGCTCCGAAGCTCCTACAATGAGCAGTTCTTC.